The source of this T cell receptor (beta chain) is a study of blood T cell repertoires in COVID-19. For the study at large: Samples representing acute and convalescent COVID-19 were sourced from the United States, Italy and Spain. Sample material is recorded as cDNA or gDNA derived from T cells, B-cell-depleted T cells, or PBMCs.

Trimming cost V 5 bases and J 0 bases; bases outside gene matches: 3. Germline CDR1 reads SGHNT; CDR2 reads YENEEA. The CDR3 covers 15 residues. Authors' methods: Reference gene primer amplification in the assay estimated nucleated cell counts. Clones were sequenced by immunoSEQ multiplex PCR, and TCRdb holds only the in-frame ones, with some missing. V and J calls and clone size are given by that table; D and trimming were obtained from the DNA. The data contain about 80,000 clones, roughly 86% of them singletons. Sequencing used peripheral blood. The source is a man aged 55 to 70 with acute or convalescent COVID-19. This chain links TRBV11-3 with TRBJ2-1; TRBD2 matches at 8 bases. CDR3 coding DNA: TGTGCCAGCAGCCACGGGGGGGCCTCCTACAATGAGCAGTTCTTC. This codes for CASSHGGASYNEQFF. Looking up the rest from reference TRBV11-3 and TRBJ2-1 gives the full variable domain: EAGVVQSPRYKIIEKKQPVAFWCNPISGHNTLYWYLQNLGQGPELLIRYENEEAVDDSQLPKDRFSAERLKGVDSTLKIQPAELGDSAVYLCASSHGGASYNEQFFGPGTRLTVL.